This TCR beta chain came from a study of T-cell reconstitution after alpha-beta-depleted transplantation in children. Study results and limitations: Certain patients had high TCRbeta diversity at day 60, and it came from recipient T cells and thymic progenitors that survived. T-cell numbers and diversity one year post-transplant derived largely from freshly generated T cells. After transplant, at about two months, alpha-beta T cells were reportedly derived from several hundred expanded graft clones.

This clonotype was observed many times. Its antigen is not identified. This CDR3 is 15 amino acids long. Trimming cost V 0 bases and J 1 base, with 12 bases left between them. Per the germline V gene, CDR1 is DFQATT and CDR2 is SNEGSKA (reference sequence). The library targeted TCRbeta and was prepared with unique molecular identifiers. TCRdb re-called the PCR reads through MiXCR, storing one row per CDR3 protein. Of about 260,000 distinct CDR3 sequences in the sample, 6.5% to 10% were seen once. Sequenced material: PBMCs, mostly from graft donor cells, taken 180 days after TCRalphabeta/CD19-depleted stem cell transplant. The chain carries TRBV20-1 and TRBJ1-1; D possibly corresponds to TRBD1 (5 bases). The receptor's source is a male patient younger than 18 who had a stem cell transplant for acute lymphoblastic leukemia, so the T cells may come from the graft donor. The CDR3 here is CSARDWFRGNTEAFF. Here the CDR3 DNA reads TGCAGTGCTAGAGATTGGTTTAGGGGGAACACTGAAGCTTTCTTT.